These T cell receptor beta chains were read from a single sample in a study of T cell repertoires in cytomegalovirus infection. These receptors are not linked to any known antigen. A single record per CDR3 protein comes from TCRdb applying MiXCR to the reads. There are 250,000 to 300,000 distinct CDR3 sequences in the sample; 20% to 25% occur only once, and roughly a fifth lies in the top ten. The source material was cultured PBMCs, sampled from culture after CMV antigen stimulation. These receptors were obtained from a human donor in good health (CMV status not recorded). Some clones in this sample may be carry-over from other donors' samples. CDR3s include the opening cysteine and the closing phenylalanine or tryptophan. Each record gives: D gene, V gene, J gene, clone size, CDR3 protein, CDR3 DNA. D genes are given only for firm matches. Only some rows state a clone size, as once, few, many or a class for expanded clones.

TRBD2	TRBV5-5	TRBJ2-3	-	CASSLMVTLAGLTDTQYF	TGTGCCAGCAGCTTGATGGTAACTCTAGCGGGTCTCACAGATACGCAGTATTTT
TRBD1	TRBV6-5	TRBJ1-3	few	CASSWASGGSGNTIYF	TGTGCCAGCAGTTGGGCCTCAGGGGGTTCTGGAAACACCATATATTTT
-	TRBV28	TRBJ1-6	-	CASKGVGGRSPLHF	TGTGCCAGCAAGGGGGTCGGGGGTAGATCACCCCTCCACTTT
-	TRBV7-9	TRBJ1-1	few	CASSLSLVMNTEAFF	TGTGCCAGCAGCTTATCGTTGGTCATGAACACTGAAGCTTTCTTT
TRBD2	TRBV7-9	TRBJ2-7	few	CASSLTSREYEQYF	TGTGCCAGCAGCTTGACTAGCCGAGAATACGAGCAGTACTTC
-	TRBV6-2/TRBV6-3	TRBJ2-6	-	CASRDGGSGANVLTF	TGTGCCAGCAGGGACGGAGGCTCTGGGGCCAACGTCCTGACTTTC
TRBD2	TRBV6-5	TRBJ2-1	few	CASSYSRLAVRDEQFF	TGTGCCAGCAGTTACTCAAGACTAGCGGTGAGGGATGAGCAGTTCTTC
-	TRBV6-5	TRBJ1-1	few	CASSYSMRGENTEAFF	TGTGCCAGCAGTTACTCGATGCGGGGCGAGAACACTGAAGCTTTCTTT
-	TRBV6-1	TRBJ1-1	many	CASSPNGGTEAFF	TGTGCCAGCAGTCCCAATGGGGGCACTGAAGCTTTCTTT
-	TRBV6-2/TRBV6-3	TRBJ2-3	many	CASSYIDTQYF	TGTGCCAGCAGTTACATCGATACGCAGTATTTT
TRBD1	TRBV7-2	TRBJ1-2	many	CASSPTRQGAVLVGYGYTF	TGTGCCAGCAGCCCCACTAGACAGGGGGCGGTTTTAGTCGGCTATGGCTACACCTTC
TRBD2	TRBV6-1	TRBJ2-1	many	CASSKREGWNEQFF	TGTGCCTCCTCGAAGCGGGAGGGCTGGAATGAGCAGTTCTTC
TRBD1	TRBV7-2	TRBJ2-3	many	CASSRRTGGGTDTQYF	TGTGCCAGCAGCCGAAGGACAGGGGGCGGGACAGATACGCAGTATTTT
TRBD2	TRBV7-9	TRBJ2-2	many	CASSLAGLAGVRSTGELFF	TGTGCCAGCAGCTTAGCGGGACTAGCGGGAGTTCGGAGCACCGGGGAGCTGTTTTTT
-	TRBV7-2	TRBJ2-3	-	CASSPQGAAGDTQYF	TGTGCCAGCAGCCCACAAGGAGCGGCGGGAGATACGCAGTATTTT
-	TRBV4-1	TRBJ1-1	-	CASMSLWNTEAFF	TGCGCCAGCATGAGTCTTTGGAACACTGAAGCTTTCTTT
TRBD1	TRBV5-1	TRBJ1-2	-	CASSADRAHGGYTF	TGCGCCAGCAGCGCGGACAGGGCCCACGGTGGCTACACCTTC
TRBD2	TRBV2	TRBJ2-3	-	CASTIRLAGGGDTQYF	TGTGCCAGCACCATAAGACTAGCGGGGGGTGGAGATACGCAGTATTTT
TRBD2	TRBV11-3	TRBJ2-5	few	CASSSGTSGRETQYF	TGTGCCAGCAGCTCCGGGACTAGCGGGAGAGAGACCCAGTACTTC
-	TRBV7-9	TRBJ2-6	-	CASSLGNRGANVLTF	TGTGCCAGCAGCTTAGGGAATAGAGGGGCCAACGTCCTGACTTTC
-	TRBV19	TRBJ1-1	-	CASTTLQSEAFF	TGTGCCAGTACGACACTACAATCTGAAGCTTTCTTT
TRBD2	TRBV4-1	TRBJ2-3	-	CASSQRLAGNTDTQYF	TGCGCCAGCAGCCAACGGCTAGCGGGGAACACAGATACGCAGTATTTT
-	TRBV10-3	TRBJ2-5	-	CAISDRDGGETQYF	TGTGCCATCAGTGACCGGGACGGTGGGGAGACCCAGTACTTC
-	TRBV2	TRBJ2-7	few	CASIGTNSYEQYF	TGTGCCAGCATAGGGACGAACTCCTACGAGCAGTACTTC
TRBD2	TRBV12-5	TRBJ2-5	-	CASGAPSGPAQMYF	TGTGCTAGTGGCGCCCCTAGCGGACCCGCTCAAATGTACTTC
-	TRBV7-2	TRBJ1-5	few	CASSSRLRNQPQHF	TGTGCCAGCAGCTCCAGATTAAGAAATCAGCCCCAGCATTTT
-	TRBV12-3/TRBV12-4	TRBJ1-5	few	CASSFQNQPQHF	TGTGCCAGCAGTTTCCAGAATCAGCCCCAGCATTTT
-	TRBV28	TRBJ2-3	-	CASSFPAGTSTDTQYF	TGTGCCAGCAGTTTCCCGGCGGGAACTAGCACAGATACGCAGTATTTT
-	TRBV19	TRBJ2-1	few	CASSIGPGLSSYNEQFF	TGTGCCAGTAGTATAGGCCCGGGACTTAGCTCCTACAATGAGCAGTTCTTC
TRBD2	TRBV15	TRBJ2-3	few	CATSREGGRGGSTQYF	TGTGCCACCAGCAGAGAAGGTGGTCGCGGGGGGAGTACGCAGTATTTT